This T cell receptor (beta chain) appears in the sequencing data of a study of blood T cell repertoires in COVID-19. Produced via immunoSEQ multiplex PCR; TCRdb's table is partial and in-frame only. The sample has around 330,000 clones, 89% seen once. Participant-given clinical history determined each cohort assignment. CDR3 length: 15 residues. Trimming at V came to 5 bases and at J to 9 bases, leaving 6 bases not matched to a gene. Germline CDR1 LNHDA, CDR2 SQIVND (reference sequence). The TCR comes from a woman in her thirties or forties who had recovered from COVID-19. Source material: PBMCs or T cells enriched from blood (not recorded which). V is TRBV19 and J is TRBJ2-1; 14 bases match TRBD2. The CDR3 coding sequence is TGTGCCAGTAGTGGGACTAGCGGGAGTGGATCTGAGCAGTTCTTC. Translating it yields CASSGTSGSGSEQFF.